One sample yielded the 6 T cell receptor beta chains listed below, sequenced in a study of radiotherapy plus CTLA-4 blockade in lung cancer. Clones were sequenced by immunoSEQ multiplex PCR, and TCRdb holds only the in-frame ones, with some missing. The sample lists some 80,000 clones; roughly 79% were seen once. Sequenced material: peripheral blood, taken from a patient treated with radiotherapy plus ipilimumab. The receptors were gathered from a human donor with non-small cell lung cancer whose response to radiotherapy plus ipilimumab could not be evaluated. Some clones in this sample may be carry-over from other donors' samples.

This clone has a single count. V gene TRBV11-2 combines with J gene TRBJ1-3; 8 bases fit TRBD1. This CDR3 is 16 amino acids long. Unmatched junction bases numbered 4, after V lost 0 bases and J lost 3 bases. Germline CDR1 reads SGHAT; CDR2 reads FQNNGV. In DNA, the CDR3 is TGTGCCAGCAGCTTAGATCTTGGACAGGGTGGAAACACCATATATTTT. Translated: CASSLDLGQGGNTIYF.

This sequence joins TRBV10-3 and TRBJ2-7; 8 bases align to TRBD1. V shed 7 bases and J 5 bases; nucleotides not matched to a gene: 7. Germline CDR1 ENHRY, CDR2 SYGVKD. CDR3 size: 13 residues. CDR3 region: CAIMRTGLNEQYF. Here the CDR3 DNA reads TGTGCCATCATGAGGACAGGGTTGAACGAGCAGTACTTC.

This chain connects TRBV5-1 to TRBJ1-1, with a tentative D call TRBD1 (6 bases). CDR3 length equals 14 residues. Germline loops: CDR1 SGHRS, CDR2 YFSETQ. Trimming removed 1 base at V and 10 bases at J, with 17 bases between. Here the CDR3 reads CASSLIPGGGGAFF. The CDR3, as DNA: TGCGCCAGCAGCTTGATCCCTGGGGGAGGGGGAGCTTTCTTT.

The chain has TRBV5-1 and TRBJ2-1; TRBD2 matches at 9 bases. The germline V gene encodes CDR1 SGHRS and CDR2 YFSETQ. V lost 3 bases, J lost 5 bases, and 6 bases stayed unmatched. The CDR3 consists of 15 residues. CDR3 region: CASSSRLAVNNEQFF. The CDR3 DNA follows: TGCGCCAGCAGCTCTCGACTAGCGGTGAACAATGAGCAGTTCTTC.

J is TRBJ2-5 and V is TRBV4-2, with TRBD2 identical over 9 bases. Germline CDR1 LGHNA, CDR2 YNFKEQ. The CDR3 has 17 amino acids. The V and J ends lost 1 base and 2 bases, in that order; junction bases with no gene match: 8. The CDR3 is CASSQGWTSENQETQYF. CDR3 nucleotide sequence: TGTGCCAGCAGCCAAGGTTGGACTAGCGAGAATCAAGAGACCCAGTACTTC.

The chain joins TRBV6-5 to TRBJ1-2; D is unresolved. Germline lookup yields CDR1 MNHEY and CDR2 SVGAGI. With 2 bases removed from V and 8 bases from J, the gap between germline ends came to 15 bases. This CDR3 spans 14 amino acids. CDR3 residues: CASSYGRRAEGYTF. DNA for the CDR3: TGTGCCAGCAGTTACGGGAGACGGGCCGAGGGCTACACCTTC.